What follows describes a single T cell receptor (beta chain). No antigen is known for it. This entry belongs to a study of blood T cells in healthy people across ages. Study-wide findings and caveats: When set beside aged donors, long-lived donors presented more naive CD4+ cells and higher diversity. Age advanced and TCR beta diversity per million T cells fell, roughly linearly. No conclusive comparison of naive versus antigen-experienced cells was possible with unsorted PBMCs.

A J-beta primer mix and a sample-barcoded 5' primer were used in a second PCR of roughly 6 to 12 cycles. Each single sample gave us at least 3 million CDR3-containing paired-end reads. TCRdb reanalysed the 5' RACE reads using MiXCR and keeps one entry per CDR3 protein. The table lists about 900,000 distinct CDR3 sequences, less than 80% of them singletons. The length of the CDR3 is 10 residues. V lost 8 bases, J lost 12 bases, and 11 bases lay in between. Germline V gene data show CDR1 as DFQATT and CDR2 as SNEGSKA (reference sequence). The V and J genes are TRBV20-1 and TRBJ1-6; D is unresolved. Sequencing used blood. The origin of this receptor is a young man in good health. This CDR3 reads CSLTTEPLHF. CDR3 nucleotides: TGCAGTTTAACGACTGAACCCCTCCACTTT.